This T cell receptor beta chain was captured in a study of cytomegalovirus exposure and HLA in healthy donors. The study's findings and limits: With further analysis later on, most CMV-associated TCR beta chains appeared HLA-restricted.

The PCR had 60 Vbeta and 13 Jbeta primers. Sequencing was performed with immunoSEQ multiplex PCR; in TCRdb, only in-frame clones are kept and a portion is missing. In the table there are 150,000 to 200,000 clones, about 80% of which are singletons. The CDR3 loop spans 14 amino acids. The trim removed 2 bases at V and 4 bases at J, leaving 6 bases unmatched. The germline V gene encodes CDR1 SGDLS and CDR2 YYNGEE. Of note for this clone: Its antigen remains unidentified.

The sequenced material came from PBMCs. The rearrangement links TRBV9 to TRBJ2-7, with 7 bases that match TRBD2. The TCR originated in a man aged 25-45 years in good health and CMV-seronegative. As DNA, the CDR3 is TGTGCCAGCAGCGTGGCAGGGACTACTTACGAGCAGTACTTC. It specifies CASSVAGTTYEQYF.